This TCR beta chain was captured by sequencing in a study of human CD8 memory T cell subsets. Total CD8+ T cells came from negative magnetic enrichment. Concerning this clonotype itself: Its specificity is unknown.

General study findings and limits: Stem-like memory and precursor exhausted T cell repertoires overlapped minimally with each other. For this study, sequencing was restricted to the T cell receptor beta chains only. Chao1 estimates pointed to stem-like memory T cells having more diversity than precursor exhausted T cells did.

Generation of TCR beta libraries used UMI-labeled 5' RACE. TCRdb re-called the 5' RACE reads and shows each CDR3 protein once, DNA omitted. This listing includes roughly 18,000 distinct CDR3 sequences. CDR1 LGHDT and CDR2 YNNKEL come from the germline V gene (reference sequence). CDR3 length equals 14 residues. The TCR was taken from a human donor in good health. The chain has TRBV3-1 and TRBJ2-2; the TCRdb call, TRBD1, lacks DNA for checking. Sequencing input: CD8+ T cells from PBMCs. The CDR3 loop is CASLGQGGTGELFF.